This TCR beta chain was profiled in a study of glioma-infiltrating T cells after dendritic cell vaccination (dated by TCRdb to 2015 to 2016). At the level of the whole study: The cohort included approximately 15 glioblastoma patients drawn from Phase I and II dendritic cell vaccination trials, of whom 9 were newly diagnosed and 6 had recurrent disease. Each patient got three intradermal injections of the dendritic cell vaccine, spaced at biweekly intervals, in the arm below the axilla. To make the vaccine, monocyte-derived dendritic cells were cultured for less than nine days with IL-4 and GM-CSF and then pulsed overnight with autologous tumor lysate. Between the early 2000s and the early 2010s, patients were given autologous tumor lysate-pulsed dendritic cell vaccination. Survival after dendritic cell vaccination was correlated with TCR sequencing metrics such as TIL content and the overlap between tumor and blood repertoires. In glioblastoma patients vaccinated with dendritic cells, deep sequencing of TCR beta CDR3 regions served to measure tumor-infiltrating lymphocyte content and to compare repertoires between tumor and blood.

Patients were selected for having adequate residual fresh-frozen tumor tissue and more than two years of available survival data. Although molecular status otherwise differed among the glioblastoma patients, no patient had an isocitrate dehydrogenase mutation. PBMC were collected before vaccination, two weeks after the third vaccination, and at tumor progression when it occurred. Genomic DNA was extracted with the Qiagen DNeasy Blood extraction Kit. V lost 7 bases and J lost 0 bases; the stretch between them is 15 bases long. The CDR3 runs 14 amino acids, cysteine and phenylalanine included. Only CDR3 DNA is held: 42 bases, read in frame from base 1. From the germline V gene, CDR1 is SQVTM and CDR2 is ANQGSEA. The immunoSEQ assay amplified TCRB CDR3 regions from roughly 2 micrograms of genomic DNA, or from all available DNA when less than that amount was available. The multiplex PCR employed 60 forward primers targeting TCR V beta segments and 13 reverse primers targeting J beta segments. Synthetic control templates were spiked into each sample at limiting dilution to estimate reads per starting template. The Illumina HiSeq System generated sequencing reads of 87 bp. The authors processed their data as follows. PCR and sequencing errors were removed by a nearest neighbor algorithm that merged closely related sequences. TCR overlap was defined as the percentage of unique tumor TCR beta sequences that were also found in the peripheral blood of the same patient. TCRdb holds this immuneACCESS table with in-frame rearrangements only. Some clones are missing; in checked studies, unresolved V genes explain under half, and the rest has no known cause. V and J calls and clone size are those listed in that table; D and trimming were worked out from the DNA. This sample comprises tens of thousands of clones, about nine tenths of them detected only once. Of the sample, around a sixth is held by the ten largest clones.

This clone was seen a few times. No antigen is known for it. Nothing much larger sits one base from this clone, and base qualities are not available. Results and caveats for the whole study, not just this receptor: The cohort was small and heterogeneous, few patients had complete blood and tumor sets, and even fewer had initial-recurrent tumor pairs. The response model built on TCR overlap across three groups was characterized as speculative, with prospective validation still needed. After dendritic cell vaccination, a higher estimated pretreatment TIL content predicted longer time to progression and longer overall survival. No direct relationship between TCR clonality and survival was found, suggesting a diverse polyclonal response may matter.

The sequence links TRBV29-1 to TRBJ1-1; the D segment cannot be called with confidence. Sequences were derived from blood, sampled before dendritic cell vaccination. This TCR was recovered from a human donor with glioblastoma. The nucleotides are TGCAGCGGCTCCCGGGAGCCCATGAACACTGAAGCTTTCTTT. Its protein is CSGSREPMNTEAFF.